Listed here are 9 T cell receptor beta chains from one sample, sequenced in a study of T cell responses to AZD1222 COVID-19 vaccine. Data came from immunoSEQ multiplex PCR; TCRdb stores just in-frame clones and leaves some out. Among under 300,000 clones listed, roughly 93% were seen once. The sample in question was peripheral blood, obtained on day 0 of AZD1222 vaccination. The source is an adult in good health.

The chain uses TRBV6-5 and TRBJ1-2; maybe TRBD1 (6 bases). This CDR3 has 15 amino acids. Germline V gene sequence: CDR1 MNHEY, CDR2 SVGAGI. V was cut by 6 bases and J by 4 bases, with 18 bases left in between. The CDR3 DNA reads TGTGCCAGCAGGCTTGGGGGGGCGCGGGCCTATGGCTACACCTTC. Translated, it gives CASRLGGARAYGYTF.

The chain recombines TRBV5-6 with TRBJ2-4, with 9 bases identical to TRBD2. Germline assignment: CDR1 SGHDT and CDR2 YYEEEE. The CDR3 has 15 residues. V trimming: 4 bases; J trimming: 9 bases; junction bases outside the gene matches: 11. For the CDR3, the DNA is TGTGCCAGCAGCCTGGTGGCGGGGGGGCCTGGCATTCAGTACTTC. Residues: CASSLVAGGPGIQYF.

This chain connects TRBV18 to TRBJ2-7; 7 nucleotides align to TRBD1. The V gene end was trimmed by 3 bases and the J gene end by 3 bases; junction bases not matched to a gene: 2. The CDR3 covers 13 residues. CDR1 KGHSH and CDR2 LQKENI come from the germline V gene. The CDR3 spells CASSPRDSYEQYF. As DNA, the CDR3 is TGTGCCAGCTCACCCCGGGACAGCTACGAGCAGTACTTC.

The rearrangement joins TRBV10-2 to TRBJ2-7, with D possibly being TRBD2 (5 bases). Germline CDR1 and CDR2: WSHSY and SAAADI. V was clipped by 6 bases and J by 4 bases, with 10 bases between them. This CDR3 has 12 amino acids. The CDR3 loop reads CASRAAGYEQYF. CDR3 nucleotide sequence: TGCGCCAGCAGAGCGGCCGGGTACGAGCAGTACTTC.

The chain recombines TRBV2 with TRBJ1-6; D is uncertain. V was trimmed by 5 bases and J by 0 bases, leaving 5 bases between them. CDR3 length: 14 residues. Germline loops: CDR1 SNHLY, CDR2 FYNNEI. CDR3 sequence (DNA): TGTGCCAGCAGTCCTCTCTCCTATAATTCACCCCTCCACTTT. Its translation: CASSPLSYNSPLHF.

In this sample, this clone turned up once. This chain joins TRBV7-9 and TRBJ2-7; possibly TRBD1 for D (5 bases). CDR1 is SEHNR and CDR2 is FQNEAQ in the germline V gene (reference sequence). The CDR3 totals 12 residues. Trimming cost V 3 bases and J 3 bases, with 6 bases left between them. This CDR3 reads CASSFDSYEQYF. Written as DNA, the CDR3 is TGTGCCAGCAGCTTCGACAGCTACGAGCAGTACTTC.

The rearrangement links TRBV27 to TRBJ1-5; no firm D call. This CDR3 is 11 amino acids long. Germline V gene data show CDR1 as MNHEY and CDR2 as SMNVEV (reference sequence). Trimming took off 0 bases at V and 9 bases at J, with 3 bases between the two ends. The CDR3 here is CASSLSSPQHF. The DNA of the CDR3 is TGTGCCAGCAGTTTATCGTCGCCCCAGCATTTT.

The J gene is TRBJ2-5, the V gene TRBV7-2; 9 positions match TRBD1. CDR1 is SGHTA and CDR2 is FQGNSA in the germline V gene. Trimming removed 3 bases from V and 4 bases from J; junction bases left unmatched: 18. This CDR3 is 19 amino acids long. As DNA, the CDR3 is TGTGCCAGCAGCTTGGGATTTAGGGGACAGGGCCTCCACGGAGAGACCCAGTACTTC. Its protein is CASSLGFRGQGLHGETQYF.

The V and J genes are TRBV4-1 and TRBJ2-2; 8 bases match TRBD1. Per the germline V gene, CDR1 is MGHRA and CDR2 is YSYEKL. The CDR3 length is 13 residues. Losses at the gene ends were 4 bases for V and 7 bases for J; bases not matched to a gene: 2. CDR3 loop: CASSRTGYGELFF. The CDR3 region has the DNA TGCGCCAGCAGCCGGACAGGGTACGGGGAGCTGTTTTTT.